This T cell receptor beta chain was sequenced during a study of blood T cells in healthy people across ages. Per the germline V gene, CDR1 is SQVTM and CDR2 is ANQGSEA. The V and J ends lost 4 bases and 0 bases respectively, with 14 bases between them. This CDR3 is 15 amino acids long. The study recruited healthy Caucasian donors from Russia who were aged roughly 6 to 95. Each of the donors had 9 to 10 milliliters of peripheral blood drawn into EDTA-treated Vacutainer tubes. Through a sample-barcoded 5' primer and a J-beta primer mix, a second PCR was run for roughly 6 to 12 cycles. Each CDR3 protein gets one entry after TCRdb re-called the 5' RACE reads with MiXCR. This table holds more than 800,000 distinct CDR3 sequences, more than 25% found once. This clonotype was seen ten or more times. Its target is not known. Broader study findings: Higher diversity and more naive CD4+ cells were features of long-lived donors, compared to aged donors.

This receptor was taken from a woman older than 75 in good health. J is TRBJ2-3 and V is TRBV29-1; perhaps TRBD2 as D (6 bases). Sequencing was done on a sample of blood. CDR3 residues: CSVGRGSQSTDTQYF. For the CDR3, the DNA is TGCAGCGTTGGGCGGGGCAGCCAGAGCACAGATACGCAGTATTTT.